This T cell receptor (beta chain) was sequenced during a study of response to subunit inactivated influenza vaccine. Study-wide findings and caveats: Few additional T cells are recruited per seasonal influenza vaccination, authors suggested.

Each CDR3 protein gets one entry after TCRdb re-called the RT-PCR reads with MiXCR. The sample contains approximately 250,000 distinct CDR3 sequences, 9% to 15% of which appear only once. The V and J ends lost 5 bases and 1 base respectively, with 14 bases between them. Germline loops: CDR1 SGHAT, CDR2 FQNNGV. CDR3 length: 15 amino acids. This clonotype was seen at least ten times. What it binds is not known. This sequence joins TRBV11-2 and TRBJ2-5; D remains ambiguous. Sequences were derived from non-naive T cells sorted from PBMCs, sampled 14 to 15 days before vaccination. The clonotype comes from a man aged 50-59 years who received an inactivated influenza vaccine. CDR3 DNA: TGTGCCAGCAGCCAGACACCGGGCGCCCAAGAGACCCAGTACTTC. Translated: CASSQTPGAQETQYF.